A selection of T cell receptor beta chains follows, all from one sample in a study of T cell responses to AZD1222 COVID-19 vaccine. Here immunoSEQ multiplex PCR was the method, and the copy in TCRdb shows in-frame clones only, minus some. The sample lists about 190,000 clones, under 95% seen once, with nearly 1% in the top ten. This specimen consisted of peripheral blood, obtained on day 0 of AZD1222 vaccination. These receptors were obtained from an adult in good health. The CDR3 runs from the conserved cysteine through the conserved F or W. The D gene is left open where the match is weak. Clone size is stated in some rows and not others, as once, few, many or a class when expanded.

clone size,V gene,J gene,D gene,CDR3 DNA,CDR3 protein
NA,TRBV7-9,TRBJ1-1,NA,TGTGCCAGCAGCTTGAGGGATTCCGACACTGAAGCTTTCTTT,CASSLRDSDTEAFF
NA,TRBV24-1,TRBJ2-2,NA,TGTGCCACCAGTGAAACAGGGTTCGGCACCGGGGAGCTGTTTTTT,CATSETGFGTGELFF
NA,TRBV29-1,TRBJ2-7,NA,TGCAGCGTTGGCCAGGCGAGCTCCTACGAGCAGTACTTC,CSVGQASSYEQYF
NA,TRBV15,TRBJ1-2,NA,TGTGCCACCAGCAGAGGGCCGAATAACTATGGCTACACCTTC,CATSRGPNNYGYTF
NA,TRBV7-8,TRBJ2-7,NA,TGTGCCAGCAGCTATGAGGGATCCTACGAGCAGTACTTC,CASSYEGSYEQYF
NA,TRBV27,TRBJ2-7,NA,TGTGCCAGCAGTTTAAGCACTGCCGCCTACGAGCAGTACTTC,CASSLSTAAYEQYF
NA,TRBV6-1,TRBJ1-5,NA,TGTGCCAGCAGTGAAGCGCTTCGACAGTCCGGCAATCAGCCCCAGCATTTT,CASSEALRQSGNQPQHF
NA,TRBV27,TRBJ1-6,TRBD1,TGTGCCAGCAGTTTAAGGCGGGTCGGACAGGGTCCCGAAGCCTATAATTCACCCCTCCACTTT,CASSLRRVGQGPEAYNSPLHF
NA,TRBV6-2/TRBV6-3,TRBJ1-2,TRBD1,TGTGCCAGCAGTTACTCAAGGACAGGGGGCGATGGCTACACCTTC,CASSYSRTGGDGYTF
NA,TRBV9,TRBJ1-3,TRBD1,TGTGCCAGCAGCGGGGACAGAGCTGGAAACACCATATATTTT,CASSGDRAGNTIYF
NA,TRBV20-1,TRBJ2-7,NA,TGCAGTGCCCGCCGGGGTTACGAGCAGTACTTC,CSARRGYEQYF
NA,TRBV11-2,TRBJ1-2,NA,TGTGCCAGCAGCTTAGGCCAGGGTAGGGGCTACACCTTC,CASSLGQGRGYTF
NA,TRBV18,TRBJ1-1,TRBD1,TGTGCCAGCTCCCCAAGGACAGGGCTGGGCACTGAAGCTTTCTTT,CASSPRTGLGTEAFF
once,TRBV7-9,TRBJ1-2,NA,TGTGCCAGCAGCTTAGAGGCAGGGAATGGCTACACCTTC,CASSLEAGNGYTF
NA,TRBV5-1,TRBJ2-7,NA,TGCGCCAGCAGCCTAGGTCCCATCTACGAGCAGTACTTC,CASSLGPIYEQYF
few,TRBV7-9,TRBJ1-2,NA,TGTGCCAGCAGCTTAGGAGGGGCGGACTACACCTTC,CASSLGGADYTF
once,TRBV7-2,TRBJ2-1,NA,TGTGCCAGCAGCTACCCCGGGACGCACAATGAGCAGTTCTTC,CASSYPGTHNEQFF
NA,TRBV28,TRBJ2-3,TRBD2,TGTGCCAGCAGTTCTAGGACTAGCTCCATGGGCACAGATACGCAGTATTTT,CASSSRTSSMGTDTQYF
NA,TRBV11-3,TRBJ1-3,TRBD1,TGTGCCAGCAGCGCCCGGACAGGGGGAAACACCATATATTTT,CASSARTGGNTIYF
NA,TRBV7-6,TRBJ1-4,NA,TGTGCCAGCAGCTTAGGTGTTCGGGGGCGCATTAATGAAAAACTGTTTTTT,CASSLGVRGRINEKLFF
NA,TRBV6-2/TRBV6-3,TRBJ1-1,NA,TGTGCCAGCAGTTACCATCGGGGTAAGGCCACTGAAGCTTTCTTT,CASSYHRGKATEAFF
NA,TRBV5-4,TRBJ1-2,NA,TGTGCCAGCAGCTTGACGGGGGCACGGGACTATGGCTACACCTTC,CASSLTGARDYGYTF
NA,TRBV10-1,TRBJ2-7,TRBD1,TGCGCCAGCAGTAAGGACAGGATCTACGAGCAGTACTTC,CASSKDRIYEQYF
NA,TRBV6-5,TRBJ2-1,TRBD1,TGTGCCAGCAGTTACTCGGGCCAGGGGGCCTTAGAGCAGTTCTTC,CASSYSGQGALEQFF
NA,TRBV7-6,TRBJ2-2,NA,TGTGCCAGCAGCTTAACGGCCAGGGCGAACACCGGGGAGCTGTTTTTT,CASSLTARANTGELFF
NA,TRBV5-6,TRBJ1-1,TRBD1,TGTGCCAGCAGCTCCCAGGGGGGCACTGAAGCTTTCTTT,CASSSQGGTEAFF
NA,TRBV11-2,TRBJ2-1,TRBD2,TGTGCCAGCAGCTTAGAGGGACTAGCGGGAGAAGGTAATGAGCAGTTCTTC,CASSLEGLAGEGNEQFF
once,TRBV10-3,TRBJ1-6,TRBD1,TGTGCCATCAGTGGGAGGACAGGAGGGTCACCCCTCCACTTT,CAISGRTGGSPLHF
NA,TRBV28,TRBJ2-6,NA,TGTGCCAGCAGTTCAGGAGGGGTCTCTGGGGCCAACGTCCTGACTTTC,CASSSGGVSGANVLTF
NA,TRBV2,TRBJ2-3,TRBD1,TGTGCCAGCAGTGACCTCGGACAGGGGAAAGGAACAGATACGCAGTATTTT,CASSDLGQGKGTDTQYF
NA,TRBV5-1,TRBJ2-1,TRBD2,TGCGCCAGCAGCCAGGGACTAGCGGGGGGATACAATGAGCAGTTCTTC,CASSQGLAGGYNEQFF
NA,TRBV28,TRBJ2-7,NA,TGTGCCAGCAGTTTTCAGTACTACGAGCAGTACTTC,CASSFQYYEQYF
NA,TRBV21-1,TRBJ1-5,NA,TGTGCCAGCCGAAATTCGGGACAGCGTTTGCATTTT,CASRNSGQRLHF
NA,TRBV6-5,TRBJ1-1,TRBD1,TGTGCCAGCAGTTACTCGAGGAACAGGGGAAGCGCTGAAGCTTTCTTT,CASSYSRNRGSAEAFF
NA,TRBV27,TRBJ1-4,TRBD1,TGTGCCAGCAGTTTAGGGTCACTGGGGAACGAAAACCAAGGACAGGGGGTGGCGGAAAAACTGTTTTTT,CASSLGSLGNENQGQGVAEKLFF